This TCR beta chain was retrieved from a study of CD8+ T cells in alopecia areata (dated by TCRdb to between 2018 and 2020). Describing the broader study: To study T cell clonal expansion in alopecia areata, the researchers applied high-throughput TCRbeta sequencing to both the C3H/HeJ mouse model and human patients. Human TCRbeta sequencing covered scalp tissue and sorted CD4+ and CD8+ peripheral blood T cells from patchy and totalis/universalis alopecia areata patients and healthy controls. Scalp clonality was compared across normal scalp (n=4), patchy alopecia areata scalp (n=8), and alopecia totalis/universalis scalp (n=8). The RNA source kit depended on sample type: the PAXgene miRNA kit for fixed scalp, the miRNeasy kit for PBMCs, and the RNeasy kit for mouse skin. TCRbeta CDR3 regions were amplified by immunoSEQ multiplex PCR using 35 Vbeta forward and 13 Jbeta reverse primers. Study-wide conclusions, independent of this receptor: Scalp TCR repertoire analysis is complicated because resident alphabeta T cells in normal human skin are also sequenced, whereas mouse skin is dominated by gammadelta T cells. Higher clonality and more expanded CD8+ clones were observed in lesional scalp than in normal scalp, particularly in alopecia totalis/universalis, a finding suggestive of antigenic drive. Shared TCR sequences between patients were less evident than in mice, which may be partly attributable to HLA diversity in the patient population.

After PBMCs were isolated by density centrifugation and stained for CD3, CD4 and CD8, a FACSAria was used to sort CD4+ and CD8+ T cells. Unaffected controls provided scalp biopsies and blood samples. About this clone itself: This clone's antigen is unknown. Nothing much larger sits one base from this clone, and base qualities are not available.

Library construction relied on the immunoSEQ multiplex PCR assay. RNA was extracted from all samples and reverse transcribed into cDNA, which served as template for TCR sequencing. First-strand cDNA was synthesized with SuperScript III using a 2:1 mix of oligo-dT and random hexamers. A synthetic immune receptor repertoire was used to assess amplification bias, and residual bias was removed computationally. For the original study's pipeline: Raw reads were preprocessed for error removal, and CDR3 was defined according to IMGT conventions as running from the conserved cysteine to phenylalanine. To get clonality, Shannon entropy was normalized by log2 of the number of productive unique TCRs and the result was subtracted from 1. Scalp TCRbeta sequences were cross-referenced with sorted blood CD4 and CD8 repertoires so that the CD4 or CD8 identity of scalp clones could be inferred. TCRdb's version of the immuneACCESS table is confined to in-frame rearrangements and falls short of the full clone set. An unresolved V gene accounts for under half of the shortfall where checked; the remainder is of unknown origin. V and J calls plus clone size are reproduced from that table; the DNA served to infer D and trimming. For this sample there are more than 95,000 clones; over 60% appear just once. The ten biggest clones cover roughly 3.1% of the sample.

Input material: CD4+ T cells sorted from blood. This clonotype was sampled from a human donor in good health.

CDR3 reads: CASSQSEGTEAFF. The DNA sequence is TGTGCCAGCAGTCAGTCGGAGGGCACTGAAGCTTTCTTT. The sequence is built from TRBV2 and TRBJ1-1; the D gene assignment is ambiguous. Trimming removed 5 bases from V and 4 bases from J, leaving 11 bases between the germline ends. In the germline V gene, CDR1 corresponds to SNHLY and CDR2 to FYNNEI. Including the terminal cysteine and phenylalanine, the CDR3 comprises 13 residues. CDR3 DNA is the only sequence kept; it has 39 bases, read in frame from the first base. With the portions outside the CDR3 filled from the reference TRBV2 and TRBJ1-1 genes, the complete variable region becomes EPEVTQTPSHQVTQMGQEVILRCVPISNHLYFYWYRQILGQKVEFLVSFYNNEISEKSEIFDDQFSVERPDGSNFTLKIRSTKLEDSAMYFCASSQSEGTEAFFGQGTRLTVV.